Below are 24 T cell receptor beta chains sequenced from a single sample in a study of regulatory T cells in long-lasting Graves disease. HTBI primers from iRepertoire and Arm-PCR of CDR3 regions yielded the TCR beta libraries. A single record per CDR3 protein comes from TCRdb applying MiXCR to the multiplex PCR reads. Altogether roughly 500,000 distinct CDR3 sequences are present, less than 15% being singletons, with the ten largest covering over 7.5%. Time point specified: newly diagnosed GD, antithyroid drugs for less than 3 months. RNA from PBMCs was the source of the TCR library. The same data also contributed to another study, on T cells in Graves' hyperthyroidism and ophthalmopathy.

The material sequenced was peripheral blood mononuclear cells (PBMCs), taken at new diagnosis, from a patient treated with antithyroid drugs. These receptor sequences come from a man aged 30-40 years with Graves disease.

The sample holds many counts of this clonotype. The chain recombines TRBV5-1 with TRBJ1-2, with 8 bases lining up with TRBD1. J was trimmed by 5 bases and V by 3 bases; bases with no gene match: 6. Germline V gene lookup returns CDR1 SGHRS and CDR2 YFSETQ. The length of the CDR3 is 14 residues. The CDR3 is CASSSGDRRYGYTF. As DNA, the CDR3 is TGCGCCAGCAGCTCCGGGGACAGGAGATATGGCTACACCTTC.

J is TRBJ1-1 and V is TRBV9; D gene ambiguous. The CDR3 totals 15 residues. CDR1 is SGDLS and CDR2 is YYNGEE in the germline V gene. The V gene lost 3 bases and the J gene lost 3 bases, with 15 bases spanning the gap. The CDR3 loop is CASSAGGPGDTEAFF. Written as DNA, the CDR3 is TGTGCCAGCAGCGCTGGAGGCCCCGGGGACACTGAAGCTTTCTTT. Together with reference TRBV9 and TRBJ1-1, the CDR3 gives the full variable domain: DSGVTQTPKHLITATGQRVTLRCSPRSGDLSVYWYQQSLDQGLQFLIQYYNGEERAKGNILERFSAQQFPDLHSELNLSSLELGDSALYFCASSAGGPGDTEAFFGQGTRLTVV.

This clonotype was observed a few times. This chain links TRBV4-1 with TRBJ2-5, with D perhaps given as TRBD1 or TRBD2 (5 bases each). In germline, CDR1 is MGHRA, CDR2 YSYEKL. The CDR3 contains 15 residues. Trimming cost V 4 bases and J 2 bases, with 14 bases left between them. The CDR3 is CASSLRSWGQETQYF. As DNA, the CDR3 is TGCGCCAGCAGCCTACGTTCCTGGGGGCAAGAGACCCAGTACTTC.

This chain joins TRBV20-1 and TRBJ1-1; D possibly corresponds to TRBD1 (6 bases). CDR3 size: 13 residues. CDR1 and CDR2 from the germline V gene are DFQATT and SNEGSKA (reference sequence). V was shortened by 6 bases and J by 7 bases, with 18 bases between the two germline ends. Here the CDR3 DNA reads TGCAGTGCCCTGACCGGGACACCATATGAAGCTTTCTTT. Encoded protein: CSALTGTPYEAFF.

This clonotype was detected many times. This chain uses TRBV5-1 with TRBJ2-2, with D perhaps TRBD1 (5 bases). The CDR3 extends over 15 amino acids. Between the trimmed V and J ends, which lost 1 base and 5 bases, there was a span of 12 bases. From germline, CDR1 is SGHRS and CDR2 YFSETQ. In DNA form, the CDR3 reads TGCGCCAGCAGCTTGTTAGCAGGGATGACCGGGGAGCTGTTTTTT. The encoded protein is CASSLLAGMTGELFF.

The V and J genes are TRBV25-1 and TRBJ1-1; D is perhaps TRBD1 (5 bases). The CDR3 extends over 14 amino acids. Germline V gene lookup returns CDR1 MGHDK and CDR2 SYGVNS. The ends were cut back, 8 bases at V and 3 bases at J, with 16 bases in the middle. CDR3 in DNA: TGTGCCAGCCGTCCCGGGGGGTGGGACACTGAAGCTTTCTTT. Translation gives CASRPGGWDTEAFF.

This clonotype was recorded many times. This rearrangement joins TRBV20-1 to TRBJ2-7; the match to TRBD2 covers 12 bases. CDR1 and CDR2 (germline): DFQATT, SNEGSKA (reference sequence). This CDR3 comprises 16 residues. The V gene end was trimmed by 0 bases and the J gene end by 5 bases; junction bases not matched to a gene: 8. The CDR3 spells CSARDRGLAGPNEQYF. The CDR3 bases are TGCAGTGCTAGAGATCGTGGACTAGCGGGACCCAACGAGCAGTACTTC.

Only a few counts were recorded for this clonotype. The chain uses TRBV29-1 and TRBJ2-3; a weak D match, TRBD1 (5 bases). Trimming cost V 3 bases and J 3 bases, with 13 bases left between them. The CDR3 spans 14 residues. Germline CDR1 SQVTM, CDR2 ANQGSEA. This CDR3 is CSVDGSTDTDTQYF. CDR3 coding DNA: TGCAGCGTTGATGGTTCGACAGATACAGATACGCAGTATTTT.

This clonotype showed up many times. The chain uses TRBV3-1 and TRBJ2-3; 12 bases are shared with TRBD2. This CDR3 has 18 residues. V was clipped by 4 bases and J by 4 bases; unmatched bases: 12. Germline lookup yields CDR1 LGHDT and CDR2 YNNKEL (reference sequence). CDR3 nucleotide sequence: TGTGCCAGCAGCCCGCCGACTAGCGGGAGCTGGGGCGCAGATACGCAGTATTTT. This sequence encodes CASSPPTSGSWGADTQYF.

This chain uses TRBV10-3 with TRBJ2-2; perhaps TRBD2 as D (5 bases). V was clipped by 3 bases and J by 4 bases, with 6 bases between them. CDR1 is ENHRY and CDR2 is SYGVKD in the germline V gene. This CDR3 region has 13 residues. CDR3 sequence (DNA): TGTGCCATCAGTGACGAGGGCACCGGGGAGCTGTTTTTT. Translation gives CAISDEGTGELFF.

The chain has TRBV30 and TRBJ2-3; D remains unclear. The CDR3 sequence is 12 residues long. Germline CDR1 GTSNPN, CDR2 SVGIG (reference sequence). Trimming cost V 5 bases and J 2 bases, with 8 bases left between them. This CDR3 is CAWAPTTDTQYF. As DNA, the CDR3 is TGTGCCTGGGCCCCGACCACAGATACGCAGTATTTT.

There are many counts of this clonotype. The chain combines TRBV5-1 with TRBJ2-1; 11 bases are shared with TRBD2. With V trimmed by 4 bases and J by 5 bases, 8 bases remained unmatched. This CDR3 is 16 amino acids long. Germline V lookup: CDR1 SGHRS, CDR2 YFSETQ. The CDR3 bases are TGCGCCAGCAGCCTCGGGACTAGCGGTGGCAACAATGAGCAGTTCTTC. Translation: CASSLGTSGGNNEQFF.

This clonotype turned up a few times. In nucleotides, the CDR3 is TGTGCCAGCAGCTTCGCTGTGGAAGCTGAGCAGTTCTTC. Its protein is CASSFAVEAEQFF. J is TRBJ2-1 and V is TRBV7-9; D uncertain. CDR1 and CDR2 from the germline V gene are SEHNR and FQNEAQ (reference sequence). Trimming shortened V by 3 bases and J by 9 bases, and 12 bases separated the two germline ends. CDR3 size: 13 residues.

This clonotype was detected a few times. The chain links TRBV6-4 to TRBJ2-2; TRBD1 matches 8 bases. The length of the CDR3 is 17 residues. In germline, CDR1 is MRHNA, CDR2 SNTAGT. V shed 0 bases, J shed 2 bases, and the junction held 5 bases outside the gene matches. CDR3 nucleotide sequence: TGTGCCAGCAGTGACTCGAAGGGACAGGAAAACACCGGGGAGCTGTTTTTT. Amino acids: CASSDSKGQENTGELFF.

Comments on this clonotype: A much larger clone differs by one base, so this may be a read error. The gene calls are TRBV20-1 and TRBJ2-2; D possibly corresponds to TRBD2 (5 bases). This CDR3 is built from 12 residues. From germline, CDR1 is DFQATT and CDR2 SNEGSKA (reference sequence). The CDR3 protein is CSARQEVGERFF. CDR3 DNA sequence: TGCAGTGCTAGACAGGAGGTCGGGGAGCGGTTTTTT.

V gene TRBV10-3 combines with J gene TRBJ1-4; 10 bases are a match to TRBD1. The CDR3 contains 15 residues. Unmatched junction bases numbered 5, after V lost 3 bases and J lost 7 bases. Germline V gives CDR1 ENHRY, CDR2 SYGVKD. CDR3 sequence: CAISDPGQGGEKLFF. The CDR3 nucleotides are TGTGCCATCAGTGACCCCGGACAGGGGGGTGAAAAACTGTTTTTT.

This clonotype was picked up many times. This sequence joins TRBV11-2 and TRBJ2-1; no clear D gene. Germline V gives CDR1 SGHAT, CDR2 FQNNGV. The CDR3 contains 14 residues. Trimming stripped 3 bases from V and 6 bases from J, with 12 bases between. Here the CDR3 reads CASSLSQALNEQFF. Here the CDR3 DNA reads TGTGCCAGCAGCTTGAGTCAGGCCCTCAATGAGCAGTTCTTC. The whole variable domain, filled in from reference TRBV11-2 and TRBJ2-1, reads EAGVAQSPRYKIIEKRQSVAFWCNPISGHATLYWYQQILGQGPKLLIQFQNNGVVDDSQLPKDRFSAERLKGVDSTLKIQPAKLEDSAVYLCASSLSQALNEQFFGPGTRLTVL.

A few counts support this clonotype. The chain joins TRBV10-3 to TRBJ2-3; D possibly corresponds to TRBD1 (6 bases). The CDR3 covers 17 residues. V lost 0 bases to trimming and J lost 3 bases, with 16 bases between them. Germline assignment: CDR1 ENHRY and CDR2 SYGVKD. The CDR3 loop is CAISESLGGVETDTQYF. CDR3 nucleotides: TGTGCCATCAGTGAGTCCTTAGGGGGTGTAGAAACAGATACGCAGTATTTT.

This clonotype has only a few counts. This chain uses TRBV3-1 with TRBJ2-5, with D hard to call. There are 10 residues in the CDR3. Germline V gives CDR1 LGHDT, CDR2 YNNKEL (reference sequence). V shed 3 bases and J shed 7 bases, with 3 bases lying between them. The CDR3 region has the DNA TGTGCCAGCAGCCAGAGGACCCAGTACTTC. Translating gives CASSQRTQYF.

This clonotype was seen repeatedly, ten times or more. The chain recombines TRBV6-1 with TRBJ2-7; D might be TRBD2 (6 bases). Trimming took 5 bases from V and 5 from J, leaving 16 bases between them. Per the germline V gene, CDR1 is MNHNS and CDR2 is SASEGT. The CDR3 extends over 14 amino acids. The CDR3 DNA follows: TGTGCCAGCAGTACCGGGAGCCGTCCCCACGAGCAGTACTTC. Encoded protein: CASSTGSRPHEQYF.

This clonotype showed up many times. The chain employs TRBV5-6 and TRBJ1-2; possibly TRBD1 for D (5 bases). The CDR3 is made up of 14 amino acids. Trimming took off 2 bases at V and 3 bases at J, with 11 bases between the two ends. Germline-derived CDR1 and CDR2 are SGHDT and YYEEEE. CDR3 residues: CASSFSRQYYGYTF. As DNA, the CDR3 is TGTGCCAGCAGCTTCTCTCGACAGTACTATGGCTACACCTTC.

The V call is TRBV7-9, the J call TRBJ2-2, with a tentative D call TRBD1 (5 bases). From germline, CDR1 is SEHNR and CDR2 FQNEAQ (reference sequence). Trimming took 4 bases from V and 1 from J, leaving 7 bases between them. The CDR3 runs to 14 residues. The CDR3 DNA reads as TGTGCCAGCAGCTGGGGCCTGAACACCGGGGAGCTGTTTTTT. The encoded protein is CASSWGLNTGELFF. Full variable domain (rest looked up from reference TRBV7-9 and TRBJ2-2): DTGVSQNPRHKITKRGQNVTFRCDPISEHNRLYWYRQTLGQGPEFLTYFQNEAQLEKSRLLSDRFSAERPKGSFSTLEIQRTEQGDSAMYLCASSWGLNTGELFFGEGSRLTVL.

The sample holds many counts of this clonotype. The J gene is TRBJ2-7, the V gene TRBV7-9; TRBD1 or TRBD2 may be the D gene (5 bases each). The CDR3 totals 15 residues. The germline V gene encodes CDR1 SEHNR and CDR2 FQNEAQ (reference sequence). The V and J ends lost 5 bases and 4 bases respectively, with 18 bases between them. Here the CDR3 reads CASSLWDPFLYEQYF. As DNA, the CDR3 is TGTGCCAGCAGCCTCTGGGACCCTTTTCTTTACGAGCAGTACTTC.

This clonotype was counted many times. The chain uses TRBV5-1 and TRBJ1-5; D call uncertain. The V and J ends lost 1 base and 2 bases respectively, with 4 bases between them. The CDR3 has 13 amino acids. Germline V gene data show CDR1 as SGHRS and CDR2 as YFSETQ. CDR3 amino acids: CASSLYGNQPQHF. CDR3 nucleotide sequence: TGCGCCAGCAGCTTGTATGGCAATCAGCCCCAGCATTTT.